This T cell receptor beta chain was recorded in a study of shared clonotypes between healthy human individuals. As originally analysed: Without quality scores, immunoSEQ junctional reads could not be filtered like full-length reads. This table comes from immunoSEQ multiplex PCR, and its TCRdb copy is limited to in-frame clones, with some not included. That table furnishes V, J and clone size, whereas the DNA furnished D and trimming. The sample includes about 2.3 million clones, 85% to 95% of them seen just once. The CDR3 runs to 16 residues. Germline CDR1 and CDR2: MNHEY and SVGAGI. Trimming at V came to 0 bases and at J to 2 bases, leaving 3 bases not matched to a gene.

The V gene is TRBV6-5, the J gene TRBJ2-5; 10 bases align to TRBD1. What was sequenced was naive CD4+ T cells from PBMCs. Subset of the sample: CD45RA+ positively selected. The TCR was taken from a man between 18 and 29 years old in good health. Some clones in this sample may be carry-over from other donors' samples. The CDR3 nucleotides read TGTGCCAGCAGTTACTCGCCGGGACAGGGGCAAGAGACCCAGTACTTC. Translated: CASSYSPGQGQETQYF.